These T cell receptor beta chains were read from a single sample in a study of graft-versus-host responses after intestinal transplantation. TCRdb's copy holds only in-frame clones and misses some; the assay was immunoSEQ multiplex PCR. Found here are approximately 20,000 clones, around 39% of them singletons; the top ten hold 0.9%. The input for sequencing was alloreactive CD4+ T cells from a mixed lymphocyte reaction culture, taken before intestinal transplant. The receptors stem from a human patient who received an intestinal transplant. Both conserved end residues are part of each CDR3. The D gene is left open where the match is weak. Size is stated for part of the rows, as once, few or many counts, or as a class when the clone is expanded.

clone_size d_call j_call v_call cdr3_nt cdr3_aa
NA TRBD2 TRBJ2-5 TRBV6-5 TGTGCCAGCAGCCCACTCGGGGGGGCCGGAGAGACCCAGTACTTC CASSPLGGAGETQYF
few NA TRBJ1-2 TRBV5-8 TGTGCCAGCAGCTTGGGCAACTATGGCTACACCTTC CASSLGNYGYTF
NA NA TRBJ1-4 TRBV11-3 TGTGCCAGCAGCTCAAGAAAACGGGGCGGGAATGAAAAACTGTTTTTT CASSSRKRGGNEKLFF
NA NA TRBJ1-3 TRBV4-2 TGTGCCAGCAGCCAAGTAAACAGGGTGCCTGGAAACACCATATATTTT CASSQVNRVPGNTIYF
few TRBD2 TRBJ2-3 TRBV10-1 TGCGCCAGCAGTGAAAATCGGGGCGGGGGTTTGCCAGATACGCAGTATTTT CASSENRGGGLPDTQYF
NA NA TRBJ2-7 TRBV5-1 TGCGCCAGCAGCTTCGCCAGGGATAGTTCCTACGAGCAGTACTTC CASSFARDSSYEQYF
NA NA TRBJ2-2 TRBV30 TGTGCCTGGACTCGGGGTATTGACACCGGGGAGCTGTTTTTT CAWTRGIDTGELFF
few NA TRBJ1-1 TRBV19 TGTGCCAGTAGTATAGGGAGTAGGGCCTTGAACACTGAAGCTTTCTTT CASSIGSRALNTEAFF
NA NA TRBJ2-3 TRBV5-4 TGTGCCAGCAGCTTCAGGAGGAGGTCTAGCACAGATACGCAGTATTTT CASSFRRRSSTDTQYF
few NA TRBJ2-3 TRBV5-1 TGCGCCAGCAGCTTGGTGGCCACAGATACGCAGTATTTT CASSLVATDTQYF
NA NA TRBJ2-3 TRBV11-2 TGTGCCAGCAGCTTAGTACTTCTCGATGCAGATACGCAGTATTTT CASSLVLLDADTQYF
few TRBD1 TRBJ1-2 TRBV29-1 TGCAGCTCCCGGGACAGAGACTATGGCTACACCTTC CSSRDRDYGYTF
NA TRBD1 TRBJ2-3 TRBV19 TGTGCCAGTAGTATGGGGGCGGACAGGGTGTTTTTGACAGATACGCAGTATTTT CASSMGADRVFLTDTQYF
NA TRBD1 TRBJ1-5 TRBV18 TGTGCCAGCTCACCGGCGCGGACAGGAGGCAATCAGCCCCAGCATTTT CASSPARTGGNQPQHF
NA NA TRBJ1-1 TRBV5-1 TGCGCCAGCAGCTTGGGTCCTGGGGGCACTGAAGCTTTCTTT CASSLGPGGTEAFF
NA TRBD1 TRBJ1-6 TRBV5-1 TGCGCCAGCAGCTGGACCGGGACAGGGGGCAATTCACCCCTCCACTTT CASSWTGTGGNSPLHF
NA TRBD1 TRBJ1-5 TRBV19 TGTGCCAGTAGCGGTTCGACAGGGGGCAATCAGCCCCAGCATTTT CASSGSTGGNQPQHF
medium-sized NA TRBJ1-6 TRBV5-4 TGTGCCAGCAGCTTGTCCGGGAGCGTAGTATCACCCCTCCACTTT CASSLSGSVVSPLHF
NA NA TRBJ2-3 TRBV27 TGTGCCAGGCCAACGCGGGACTGCCGCCTAGATACGCAGTATTTT CARPTRDCRLDTQYF
few TRBD2 TRBJ2-1 TRBV29-1 TGCAGCGTTGCGTGGCGGGGGGGCCTCAATGAGCAGTTCTTC CSVAWRGGLNEQFF